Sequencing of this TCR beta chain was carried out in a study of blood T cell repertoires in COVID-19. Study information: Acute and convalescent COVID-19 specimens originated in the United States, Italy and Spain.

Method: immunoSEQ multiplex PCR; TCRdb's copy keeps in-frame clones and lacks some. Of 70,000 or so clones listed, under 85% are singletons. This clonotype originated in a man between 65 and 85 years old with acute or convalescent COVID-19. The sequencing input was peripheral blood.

CDR3 nucleotides: TGTGCCAGTAGTACCCAGGGCTCTGGGGCCAACGTCCTGACTTTC. Translating it yields CASSTQGSGANVLTF. This chain connects TRBV19 to TRBJ2-6; perhaps TRBD1 as D (5 bases). The CDR3 has 15 residues. The V and J ends lost 4 bases and 0 bases respectively, with 7 bases between them. CDR1 and CDR2 from the germline V gene are LNHDA and SQIVND (reference sequence).